This is a list of T cell receptor beta chains from one sample in a study of T cell changes during pregnancy in multiple sclerosis. Assay: immunoSEQ multiplex PCR; the TCRdb copy retains only in-frame clones and omits some. Seen here are roughly 11,000 clones, around 94% observed once, and the top ten hold about 0.27%. Source: CD4+ T cells from peripheral blood mononuclear cells, taken before pregnancy. All receptors derive from a female donor with multiple sclerosis, enrolled in a pregnancy study. The CDR3 runs from the conserved cysteine through the conserved F or W. A D gene is named only where the DNA matches it firmly. The size of a clone is reported for some rows only, either as once, few or many, or as a class for expanded clones.

abundance	d_gene	len	v_gene	j_gene	CDR3nt	CDR3aa
NA	NA	13	TRBV10-3	TRBJ2-3	TGTGCCATCCGTTGGGGGGTGTCAGATACGCAGTATTTT	CAIRWGVSDTQYF
NA	NA	12	TRBV6-6	TRBJ2-5	TGTGCCAGCAGTTACCCGAGGGAGACCCAGTACTTC	CASSYPRETQYF
once	TRBD1	14	TRBV9	TRBJ2-1	TGTGCCAGCGGACAGGGGGCGCGGGACAATGAGCAGTTCTTC	CASGQGARDNEQFF
NA	NA	10	TRBV20-1	TRBJ2-1	TGCAGTGCAGTCGGGTTGGAGCAGTTCTTC	CSAVGLEQFF
NA	NA	14	TRBV6-5	TRBJ2-7	TGTGCCAGCAGTCACCGGGAGTGGTCCTACGAGCAGTACTTC	CASSHREWSYEQYF
NA	TRBD1	14	TRBV5-4	TRBJ2-7	TGTGCCAGCAGCTTGGGACAGGGTGGAGACGAGCAGTACTTC	CASSLGQGGDEQYF
NA	NA	13	TRBV4-1	TRBJ2-7	TGCGCCAGCAGCCAGGTAGCGGACTACGAGCAGTACTTC	CASSQVADYEQYF
NA	TRBD2	11	TRBV7-9	TRBJ2-5	TGTGCCATCACAGATATAGCGGGGGAGTACTTC	CAITDIAGEYF
NA	TRBD1	15	TRBV5-1	TRBJ1-4	TGCGCCAGCAGCTTGGGCGGGACAGGGCCTGAAAAACTGTTTTTT	CASSLGGTGPEKLFF
once	TRBD1	14	TRBV27	TRBJ2-1	TGTGCCAGCAGGGCAGGGGGCACCTACAATGAGCAGTTCTTC	CASRAGGTYNEQFF
NA	NA	13	TRBV5-1	TRBJ2-5	TGCGCCAGCCAGCGGAATGGAGGGGAGACCCAGTACTTC	CASQRNGGETQYF
NA	NA	13	TRBV6-5	TRBJ1-1	TGTGCCAGCAGTTACACCGTAGGGGCTGAAGCTTTCTTT	CASSYTVGAEAFF
NA	NA	15	TRBV9	TRBJ1-1	TGTGCCAGCAGCGTAGACGGCACTGCTAGCACTGAAGCTTTCTTT	CASSVDGTASTEAFF
NA	NA	16	TRBV5-1	TRBJ2-5	TGCGCCAGCAGCCCGCACCCGGAGGGCCGGGGAGAGACCCAGTACTTC	CASSPHPEGRGETQYF
NA	NA	14	TRBV4-2	TRBJ1-2	TGTGCCAGCAGCCAAGAGCGCAGGGACTATGGCTACACCTTC	CASSQERRDYGYTF
few	NA	14	TRBV9	TRBJ1-1	TGTGCCAGCAGCGTAGAAGCCATGAACACTGAAGCTTTCTTT	CASSVEAMNTEAFF
NA	TRBD2	18	TRBV2	TRBJ2-6	TGTGCCAGCCTCCGCGGGGGGGAAGGGGGTCCTGGGGCCAACGTCCTGACTTTC	CASLRGGEGGPGANVLTF
NA	NA	14	TRBV4-1	TRBJ1-6	TGCGCCAGCAGCCCGGGTCCCTATAATTCACCCCTCCACTTT	CASSPGPYNSPLHF
NA	NA	14	TRBV23-1	TRBJ2-1	TGCGCCAGCAGTCGTAGGTCACGGAGGAATGAGCAGTTCTTC	CASSRRSRRNEQFF
NA	TRBD1	15	TRBV14	TRBJ2-1	TGTGCCAGCAGCCTCCGGCAGGGGGCGTTCGATGAGCAGTTCTTC	CASSLRQGAFDEQFF
NA	NA	16	TRBV19	TRBJ1-1	TGTGCCAGTAGTGCCCTGACGACAGATTTGAACACTGAAGCTTTCTTT	CASSALTTDLNTEAFF
once	NA	15	TRBV30	TRBJ1-3	TGTGCCTGGAGTGTACTAGGGAGCTCTGGAAACACCATATATTTT	CAWSVLGSSGNTIYF
once	NA	14	TRBV6-6	TRBJ1-5	TGTGCCAGCAGTGGTACTCGGGTCAATCAGCCCCAGCATTTT	CASSGTRVNQPQHF
few	NA	14	TRBV5-1	TRBJ1-1	TGCGCCAGCAGCTGGGGCTCTGTGAACACTGAAGCTTTCTTT	CASSWGSVNTEAFF
NA	TRBD1	14	TRBV6-4	TRBJ1-2	TGTGCCAGCAGTGCTACCGGGACAGGGTATGGCTACACCTTC	CASSATGTGYGYTF
once	NA	11	TRBV29-1	TRBJ1-1	TGCAGCCTACGGACAGACACTGAAGCTTTCTTT	CSLRTDTEAFF
NA	NA	16	TRBV18	TRBJ2-3	TGTGCCAGCTCACCACCGAGGCAGGGTGACACAGATACGCAGTATTTT	CASSPPRQGDTDTQYF
NA	NA	12	TRBV19	TRBJ2-1	TGTGCCAGTAGTATGTTCGGCGGAGAGCAGTTCTTC	CASSMFGGEQFF
NA	NA	13	TRBV5-8	TRBJ1-1	TGTGCCAGCAGCTACCGACGGGACACTGAAGCTTTCTTT	CASSYRRDTEAFF
few	TRBD1	15	TRBV25-1	TRBJ2-5	TGTGCCAGCAGTCGACGGGACAGGGCAGGAGAGACCCAGTACTTC	CASSRRDRAGETQYF
NA	NA	15	TRBV9	TRBJ1-4	TGTGCCAGCAGCGTAGGGGTAGGGGGGGATGAAAAACTGTTTTTT	CASSVGVGGDEKLFF
NA	TRBD1	12	TRBV19	TRBJ2-7	TGTGCCAGTAGGGGGACAGTCTACGAGCAGTACTTC	CASRGTVYEQYF